This TCR beta chain stems from a study of blood T cell repertoires in COVID-19. Study context: The study drew acute and convalescent COVID-19 samples from the United States, Italy and Spain. In each case, the material was cDNA or gDNA derived from T cells, B-cell-depleted T cells, or PBMCs.

In the authors' workflow: Amplification from reference gene primers served as the basis for estimated nucleated cell counts. Sequenced by immunoSEQ multiplex PCR; TCRdb stores in-frame clones only, minus some. The V and J calls and clone size are taken from that table; D and trimming were inferred from the DNA. The sample holds tens of thousands of clones, 72% seen once. The source is a woman of 80 years or more with acute or convalescent COVID-19. Source material: peripheral blood.

The CDR3 sequence is CASRPLVYTQYF. The CDR3 DNA reads as TGTGCCAGCAGACCCCTAGTATATACGCAGTATTTT. This chain links TRBV2 with TRBJ2-3; D gene uncertain. Per germline, CDR1 SNHLY and CDR2 FYNNEI. The CDR3 extends over 12 amino acids. V dropped 6 bases and J dropped 7 bases, with 11 bases sitting between them. Variable domain in full (rest from reference TRBV2 and TRBJ2-3): EPEVTQTPSHQVTQMGQEVILRCVPISNHLYFYWYRQILGQKVEFLVSFYNNEISEKSEIFDDQFSVERPDGSNFTLKIRSTKLEDSAMYFCASRPLVYTQYFGPGTRLTVL.